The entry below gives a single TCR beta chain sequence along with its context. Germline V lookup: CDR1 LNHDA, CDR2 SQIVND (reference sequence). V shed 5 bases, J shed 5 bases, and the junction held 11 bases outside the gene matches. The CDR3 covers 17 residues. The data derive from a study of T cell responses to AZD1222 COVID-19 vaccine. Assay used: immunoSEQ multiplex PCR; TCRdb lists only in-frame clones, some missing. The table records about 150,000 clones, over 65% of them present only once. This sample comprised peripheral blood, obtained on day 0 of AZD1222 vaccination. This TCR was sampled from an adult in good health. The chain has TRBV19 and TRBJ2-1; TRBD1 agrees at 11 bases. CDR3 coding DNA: TGTGCCAGTAGTGCCCGGGACAGGGGGTCGGAGGACAATGAGCAGTTCTTC. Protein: CASSARDRGSEDNEQFF.